One T cell receptor (beta chain) is described in this entry. A few counts support this clone. The antigen it binds to is not known. Per-base quality was not reported, and no clone a single base away is much larger than it. Preparation of the library involved the immunoSEQ multiplex PCR assay. A mixture of 60 forward primers for TCR Vbeta segments and 13 reverse primers for TCR Jbeta segments was used in the multiplex PCR. Amplification of the CDR3 region of rearranged TCR beta genes was performed with a multiplex PCR assay on genomic DNA. The amplified TCR beta libraries were sequenced on the Illumina HiSeq System as 87-base-pair reads. The authors processed their data as follows. A later analysis counted approximately 74 million unique TCR beta chains across the 700 or so repertoires, and 10 million to 11 million of these chains were shared by at least two donors. To remove PCR and sequencing errors, raw reads were error-corrected and collapsed into unique sequences using a nearest-neighbor algorithm that merged closely related sequences. Alignment of CDR3 sequences to IMGT reference sequences was used to assign V, D and J gene segments. For a sequence to be retained, at least a six-nucleotide match to both a V gene segment and a J gene segment was required. A rearrangement counted as productive if the CDR3 had no stop codons and remained in frame with V and J, and every other rearrangement counted as non-productive. CDR3 was defined by IMGT convention, running from the second conserved V-encoded cysteine to the conserved J-encoded phenylalanine. Sequences without an unambiguous match to a single V gene segment were excluded from the earlier analysis of several hundred of the donors. In an earlier analysis of roughly 600 of the donors, a V segment was called functional when productive rearrangements were above 56.7%, and segregating when the standard deviation between donors exceeded 5%. A statistical classification framework was developed to diagnose cytomegalovirus status using the catalog of TCR beta chain sequences. V and J gene assignment, in a later analysis, came from comparing TCR nucleotide sequences with IMGT/GENE-DB human TR gene sequences. The TCRdist pipeline was used in a later analysis to assign CDR3 sequences and most-parsimonious VDJ recombination scenarios. In a later analysis, each TCR beta chain was defined by its CDR3 amino acid sequence together with its V-gene family, and reads without a unique V-gene family were excluded. As a way to deal with suspected cross-contamination and a sequencing artifact, a later analysis dropped roughly 600 nucleotide sequences that were highly shared and had low generation probability. In a later analysis, a clonal expansion index for each public chain was calculated from normalized within-repertoire ranks of inferred template counts. A later analysis computed generation probabilities with a VDJ recombination model fitted to out-of-frame rearrangements, and checked the results against IGoR. In a later analysis, hypergeometric tests were used to score TCR-TCR, TCR-HLA and TCR-CMV co-occurrence, with a repertoire-size bias correction applied to TCR pairs. False discovery rates were estimated in a later analysis by permuting HLA or CMV assignments 20 times. A later analysis grouped co-occurring TCRs with DBSCAN, adding TCRdist sequence similarity when clustering within HLA-allele-positive subsets. Co-occurrence clustering excluded repertoires with fewer than 30,000 or more than 120,000 public chains, plus five with anomalous nucleotide sharing. The source is immuneACCESS, and TCRdb retained only in-frame sequences with V and J called. Part of the clones is not carried over; for the studies checked, unresolved V genes explain less than half of this, and the remainder is unexplained. The V and J calls and clone size are taken from that table; D and trimming were inferred from the DNA. The sample includes fewer than 200,000 clones, with roughly 9.5% observed a single time. The ten largest account for 1% to 1.5% of the sample.

The data were obtained in a study of cytomegalovirus exposure and HLA in healthy donors (dated by TCRdb to the late 2010s). About the investigation overall: According to an earlier analysis of 587 of the donors, about 179 million T cells yielded 100 million or so unique TCR beta sequences and about 300 Gb of sequence data. About 300 gigabases of sequencing data and approximately 80 million unique TCR sequences were included in an early release covering about 600 HLA-typed donors. The genetic ancestry cluster associated with self-reported Caucasian donors included 80% to 90% of the 398 genotyped donors. The study aimed to test whether signatures of past pathogen exposure could be identified by cataloging public T cell receptors. The T cell repertoires of 666 subjects were profiled by immunosequencing and related to cytomegalovirus serostatus. Besides the first cohort of more than 650 subjects, a separate validation cohort made up of 120 different subjects was used. The study combined high-throughput TCR immunosequencing, statistical association of individual TCRs with disease status, and machine learning to predict cytomegalovirus infection status. To study patterns of TCR occurrence, a later analysis re-analyzed previously published TCR beta repertoires from 650 to 750 donors and added high-resolution HLA genotyping. Rather than drawing on any new phenotypic data, the later analysis identified candidate immune exposures from TCR beta sequences and the way those sequences occurred across donors. An earlier analysis of some 600 of the donors applied high-throughput TCR beta sequencing to assess whether each TCR beta V gene segment acted as functional or pseudogenic. Donor age, sex, ethnicity and CMV serostatus were compiled alongside the repertoire data. Genome-wide SNP genotypes for about three fifths of the 666 donors were used in a later genetic analysis, which treated that subset as a discovery cohort. Every discovery cohort repertoire had been produced on one sequencing platform. HLA typing included class I and class II loci at four-digit resolution. The number of donors typed differed by locus, with about 620-630 for A, B, C, DRB1 and DQB1, more than 500 for DQA1, 600 to 610 for DPA1, and 450 to 480 for DPB1. Four to six DR-DQ haplotypes were handled as single units for association and clustering, since linkage in the cohort was strong. Among roughly 370 genotyped donors of the cohort, an average of approximately 250,000 unique TCR beta nucleotide sequences were sequenced per donor, roughly 20% of them non-productive.

General conclusions and limits of the study: Linkage disequilibrium might explain the correlated functional status among segregating V segments, but an unknown experimental factor could not be ruled out. Because some donors lacked HLA typing at each locus, the association tests relied only on the typed subset. In a later analysis, HLA-associated TCR beta chains showed more clonal expansion and lower generation probabilities than non-associated chains that were equally common. Some IMGT-functional V segments, including TRBV6-2 and TRBV6-3, could not be distinguished by the 87-base-pair reads and were therefore excluded. In vitro tests confirmed that a few of the cytomegalovirus-associated TCR beta chains recognize cytomegalovirus antigens. In a later analysis, more than 15,000 TCR beta sequences were associated with specific HLA alleles at a false discovery rate of 0.05. Over 15 rarely observed V segments, including chromosome 9 orphons, were excluded from the earlier analysis of several hundred of the donors because counts were too low. According to a later analysis, parvovirus B19, influenza, CMV and Epstein-Barr virus appeared linked to several top co-occurrence clusters. Cytomegalovirus status was reported to be diagnosed by the classifier with high specificity and sensitivity in both the original and validation cohorts. In this cohort, only TCR beta chains were sequenced, and detectable features were limited by the absence of alpha or paired-chain data. While some public TCRs were present in many individuals, most TCR sequences turned up only very rarely across donors. A cluster of highly shared sequence variants was judged likely to be a technical artifact of the sequencing pipeline. A later analysis found that most CMV-associated TCR beta chains appeared HLA-restricted, with HLA associations seemingly driven largely by CMV exposure. Broadly in line with IMGT annotations, most TCR beta V segments showed up in productive rearrangements about 87% or about 30% of the time in an earlier analysis of several hundred of the donors. Roughly uniform sequencing depth across donors was assumed in presence/absence analyses, although this assumption may not hold. Compared with the approximately 720-donor mean, donors in an Asian-associated ancestry cluster had fewer N-insertions in productive TCRs, according to a later genetic analysis. In a later analysis, the rate of TCR association differed among HLA loci, with DRB1 alleles having the most associated TCRs and HLA-C alleles having the fewest. Strong co-occurrence of HLA alleles, especially DR and DQ, made assigning TCR associations to individual alleles difficult. The study gave a list of 150 to 200 TCR beta chains associated with cytomegalovirus. A further reported finding was that TCR beta sequences accurately predicted the HLA-A and HLA-B alleles for most subjects in the first cohort. The authors suggested that the approach could potentially be extended to other disease states and immunological phenotypes. Immune exposure information for the cohort was limited to CMV serostatus. A later genetic analysis associated a missense DCLRE1C variant with V-gene and J-gene trimming of TCR beta chains, and an independent cohort replicated the association.

From the cysteine through the phenylalanine, the CDR3 covers 16 amino acids. CDR3 DNA is the only sequence kept; it has 48 bases, read in frame from the first base. The germline V gene encodes CDR1 SEHNR and CDR2 FQNEAQ (reference sequence). From V the trimming removes 1 base and from J it removes 3 bases, while the gene matches leave 5 bases of the junction unaccounted for. The cohort was made up of around 720 healthy bone marrow donors. At the time of sampling, all cohort members were nominally healthy, though unrecorded immune exposures were likely present. The donor was CMV seropositive and was included in the group of some 290 seropositive cohort members. A peripheral blood sample was provided by each donor, and peripheral blood mononuclear cells were used for TCR beta sequencing. Genomic DNA was extracted from the blood cell samples with the Qiagen DNeasy Blood Extraction Kit.

This receptor was obtained from a woman aged 25 to 39 in good health and CMV-seropositive. Recombination linked TRBV7-9 to TRBJ1-3; 8 nucleotides in the junction match TRBD1. Sequencing used PBMCs. The nucleotide sequence reads TGTGCCAGCAGCTTAGTTGGACAGGGACATGGAAACACCATATATTTT. This gives the protein CASSLVGQGHGNTIYF.